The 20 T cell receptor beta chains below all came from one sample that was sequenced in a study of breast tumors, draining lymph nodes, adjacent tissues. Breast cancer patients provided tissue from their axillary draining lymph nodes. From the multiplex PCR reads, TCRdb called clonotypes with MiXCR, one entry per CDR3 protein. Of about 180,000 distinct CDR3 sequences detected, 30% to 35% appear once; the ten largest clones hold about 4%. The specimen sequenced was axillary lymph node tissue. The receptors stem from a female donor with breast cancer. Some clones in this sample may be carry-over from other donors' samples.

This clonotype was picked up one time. The CDR3: CASSLGQGNTDTQYF. CDR3 sequence (DNA): TGTGCCAGCAGCCTGGGACAGGGGAACACAGATACGCAGTATTTT. The chain combines TRBV11-3 with TRBJ2-3; 10 bases line up with TRBD1. Germline values: CDR1 SGHNT, CDR2 YENEEA. The CDR3 loop spans 15 amino acids. V was pared by 5 bases and J by 2 bases, with 4 bases of the junction left unmatched.

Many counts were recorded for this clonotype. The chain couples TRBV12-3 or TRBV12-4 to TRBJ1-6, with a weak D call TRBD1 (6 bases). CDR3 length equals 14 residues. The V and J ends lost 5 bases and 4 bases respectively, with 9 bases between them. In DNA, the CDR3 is TGTGCCAGCAGTGTCAGGGGTTATAATTCACCCCTCCACTTT. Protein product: CASSVRGYNSPLHF.

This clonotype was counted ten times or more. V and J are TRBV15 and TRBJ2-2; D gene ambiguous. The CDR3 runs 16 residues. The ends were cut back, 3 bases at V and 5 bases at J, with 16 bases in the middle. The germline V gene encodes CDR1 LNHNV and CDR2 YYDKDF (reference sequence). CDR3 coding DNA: TGTGCCACCAGCAGCCTGACCCGGGCATATACCGGGGAGCTGTTTTTT. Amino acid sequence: CATSSLTRAYTGELFF.

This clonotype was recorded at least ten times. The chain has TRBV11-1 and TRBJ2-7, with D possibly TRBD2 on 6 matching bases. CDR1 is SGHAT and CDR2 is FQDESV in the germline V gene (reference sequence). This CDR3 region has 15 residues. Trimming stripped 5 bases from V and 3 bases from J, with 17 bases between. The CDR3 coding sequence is TGTGCCAGCAGCCTCGAGCCGGGAGACATCTACGAGCAGTACTTC. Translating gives CASSLEPGDIYEQYF.

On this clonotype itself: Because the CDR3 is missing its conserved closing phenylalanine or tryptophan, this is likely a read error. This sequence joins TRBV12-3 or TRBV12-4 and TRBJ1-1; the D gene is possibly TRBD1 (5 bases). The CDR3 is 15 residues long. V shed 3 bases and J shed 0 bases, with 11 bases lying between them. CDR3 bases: TGTGCCAGCAGTTTGGGGGAGAGCATGAACACTGAAGCTTTCAGG. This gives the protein CASSLGESMNTEAFR.

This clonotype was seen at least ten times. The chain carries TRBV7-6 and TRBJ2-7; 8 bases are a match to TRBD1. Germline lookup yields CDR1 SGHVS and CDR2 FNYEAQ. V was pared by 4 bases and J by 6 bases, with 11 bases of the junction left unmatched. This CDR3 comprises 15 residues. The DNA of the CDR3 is TGTGCCAGCAGCTCCCTTAGACAGGGGCTAGGCGAGCAGTACTTC. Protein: CASSSLRQGLGEQYF.

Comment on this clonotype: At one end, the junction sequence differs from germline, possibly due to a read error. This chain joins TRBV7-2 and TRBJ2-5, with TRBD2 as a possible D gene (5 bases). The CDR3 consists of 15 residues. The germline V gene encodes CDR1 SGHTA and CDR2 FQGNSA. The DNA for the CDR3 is TGTGCCAGCAGCTTATCGGCAGGAGGAATGGAAACCCAGCACTTC. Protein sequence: CASSLSAGGMETQHF.

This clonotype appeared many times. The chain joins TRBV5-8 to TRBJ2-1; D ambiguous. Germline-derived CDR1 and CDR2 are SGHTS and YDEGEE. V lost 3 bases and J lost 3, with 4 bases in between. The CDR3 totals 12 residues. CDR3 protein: CASSSDYNEQFF. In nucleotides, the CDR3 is TGTGCCAGCAGCTCAGACTACAATGAGCAGTTCTTC.

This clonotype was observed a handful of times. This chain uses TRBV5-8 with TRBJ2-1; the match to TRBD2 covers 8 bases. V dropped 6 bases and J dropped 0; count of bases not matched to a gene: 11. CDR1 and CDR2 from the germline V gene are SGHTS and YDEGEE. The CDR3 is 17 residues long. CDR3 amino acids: CASTAGGGKSSYNEQFF. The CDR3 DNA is TGTGCCAGCACCGCGGGGGGCGGGAAAAGCTCCTACAATGAGCAGTTCTTC.

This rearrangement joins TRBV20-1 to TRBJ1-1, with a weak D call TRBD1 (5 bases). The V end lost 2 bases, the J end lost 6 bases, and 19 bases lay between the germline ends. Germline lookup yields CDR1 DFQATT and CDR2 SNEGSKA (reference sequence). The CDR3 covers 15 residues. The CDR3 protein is CSARNSPGGGSEAFF. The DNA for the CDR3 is TGCAGTGCTAGAAATTCGCCCGGGGGAGGATCTGAAGCTTTCTTT.

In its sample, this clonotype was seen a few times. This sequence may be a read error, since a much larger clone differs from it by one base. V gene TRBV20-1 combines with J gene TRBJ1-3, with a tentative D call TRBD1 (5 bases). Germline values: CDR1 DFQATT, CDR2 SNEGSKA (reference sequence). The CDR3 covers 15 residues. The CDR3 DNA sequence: TGCAGTGCTAGAGACAGGGCCCGTTCTGCAAACACCATATATTTT. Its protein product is CSARDRARSANTIYF.

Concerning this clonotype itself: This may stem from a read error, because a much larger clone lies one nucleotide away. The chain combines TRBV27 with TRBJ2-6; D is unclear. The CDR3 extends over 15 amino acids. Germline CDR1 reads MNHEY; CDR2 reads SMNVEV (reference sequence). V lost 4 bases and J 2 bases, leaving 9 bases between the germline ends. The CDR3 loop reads CASSWAETGANVLTF. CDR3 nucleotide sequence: TGTGCCAGCAGTTGGGCAGAAACTGGGGCCAACGTCCTGACTTTC.

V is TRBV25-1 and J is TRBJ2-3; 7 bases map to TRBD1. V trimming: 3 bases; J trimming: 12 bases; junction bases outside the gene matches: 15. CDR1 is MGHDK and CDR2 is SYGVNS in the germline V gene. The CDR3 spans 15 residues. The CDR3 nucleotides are TGTGCCAGCAGTGACTCTGGGACAGTCATCAGCACTCAGTATTTT. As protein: CASSDSGTVISTQYF.

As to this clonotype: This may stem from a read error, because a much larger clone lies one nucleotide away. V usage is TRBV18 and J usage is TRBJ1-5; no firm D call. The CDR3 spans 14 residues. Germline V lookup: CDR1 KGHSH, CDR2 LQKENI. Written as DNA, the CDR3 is TGTGCCAGCTCGTCTGGCAGTAGCGATCAGCCCCAGCATTTT. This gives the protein CASSSGSSDQPQHF.

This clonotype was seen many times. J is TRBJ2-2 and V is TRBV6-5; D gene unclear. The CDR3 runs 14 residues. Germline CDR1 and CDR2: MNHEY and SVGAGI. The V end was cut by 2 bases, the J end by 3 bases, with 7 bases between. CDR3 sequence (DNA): TGTGCCAGCAGTTACGGTCTTTACACCGGGGAGCTGTTTTTT. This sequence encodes CASSYGLYTGELFF.

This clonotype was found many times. In DNA form, the CDR3 reads TGCAGTGCTAGAGACCTAGGAGCGACGGGGAGATTGGGCTACGAGCAGTACTTC. Amino acid sequence: CSARDLGATGRLGYEQYF. The chain recombines TRBV20-1 with TRBJ2-7, with D perhaps TRBD2 (5 bases). The germline CDR1 and CDR2 sequences are DFQATT and SNEGSKA (reference sequence). This CDR3 region has 18 residues. Trimming left V 0 bases short and J 3 bases short, with 24 bases between.

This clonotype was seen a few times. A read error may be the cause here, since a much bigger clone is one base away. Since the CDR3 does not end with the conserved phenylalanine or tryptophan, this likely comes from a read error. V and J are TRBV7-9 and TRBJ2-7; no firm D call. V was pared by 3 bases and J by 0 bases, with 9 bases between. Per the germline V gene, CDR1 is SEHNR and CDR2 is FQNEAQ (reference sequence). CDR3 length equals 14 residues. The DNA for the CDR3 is TGTGCCAGCAGCTTTCGCAGAAACTCCTACGAGCAGTACCTC. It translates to CASSFRRNSYEQYL.

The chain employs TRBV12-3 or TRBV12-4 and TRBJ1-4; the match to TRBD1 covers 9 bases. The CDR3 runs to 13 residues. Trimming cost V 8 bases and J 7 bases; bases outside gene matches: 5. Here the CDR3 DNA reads TGTGCCAGCTCTGCGACAGGGGGTGAAAAACTGTTTTTT. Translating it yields CASSATGGEKLFF.

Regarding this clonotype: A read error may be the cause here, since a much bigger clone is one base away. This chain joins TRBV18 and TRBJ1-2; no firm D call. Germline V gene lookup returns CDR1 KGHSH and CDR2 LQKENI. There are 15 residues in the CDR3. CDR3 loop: CVSSRNRESNYGYTF. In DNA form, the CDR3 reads TGTGTCAGCTCACGAAATAGGGAGTCTAACTATGGCTACACCTTC. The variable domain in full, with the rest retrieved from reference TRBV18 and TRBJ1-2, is NAGVMQNPRHLVRRRGQEARLRCSPMKGHSHVYWYRQLPEEGLKFMVYLQKENIIDESGMPKERFSAEFPKEGPSILRIQQVVRGDSAAYFCVSSRNRESNYGYTFGSGTRLTVV.

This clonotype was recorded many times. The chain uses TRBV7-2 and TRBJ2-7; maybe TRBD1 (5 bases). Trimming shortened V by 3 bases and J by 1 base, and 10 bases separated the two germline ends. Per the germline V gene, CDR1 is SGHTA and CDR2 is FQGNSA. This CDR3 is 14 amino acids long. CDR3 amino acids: CASSLGRRSYEQYF. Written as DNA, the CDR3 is TGTGCCAGCAGCTTGGGGCGCAGGTCCTACGAGCAGTACTTC.